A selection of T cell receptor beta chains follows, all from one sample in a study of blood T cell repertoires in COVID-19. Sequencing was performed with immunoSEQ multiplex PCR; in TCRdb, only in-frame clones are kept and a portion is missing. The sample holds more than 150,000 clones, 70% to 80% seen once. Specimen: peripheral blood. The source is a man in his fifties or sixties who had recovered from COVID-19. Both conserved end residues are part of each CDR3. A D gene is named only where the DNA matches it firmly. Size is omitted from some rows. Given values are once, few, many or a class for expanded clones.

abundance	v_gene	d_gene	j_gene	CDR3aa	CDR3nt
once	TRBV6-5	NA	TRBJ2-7	CASCEQVSLPYEQYF	TGTGCCAGCTGCGAACAGGTCTCTCTCCCATACGAGCAGTACTTC
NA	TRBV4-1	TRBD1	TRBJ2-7	CASSQGGQGLRNEQYF	TGCGCCAGCAGCCAAGGCGGACAGGGGTTAAGGAACGAGCAGTACTTC
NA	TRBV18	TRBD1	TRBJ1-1	CASSHMTGGWDTEAFF	TGTGCCAGCTCACATATGACAGGGGGGTGGGACACTGAAGCTTTCTTT
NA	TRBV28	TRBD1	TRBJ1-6	CASSPTGYPSPLHF	TGTGCCAGCAGCCCGACAGGGTACCCTTCACCCCTCCACTTT
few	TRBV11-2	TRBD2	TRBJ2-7	CASSLDQTSAEQYF	TGTGCCAGCAGCTTAGATCAGACTAGCGCCGAGCAGTACTTC
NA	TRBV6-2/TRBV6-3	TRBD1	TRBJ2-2	CASSYPGQGAQTGELFF	TGTGCCAGCAGTTACCCCGGACAGGGGGCGCAGACCGGGGAGCTGTTTTTT
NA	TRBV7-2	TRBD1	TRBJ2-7	CASSSRQGSYEQYF	TGTGCCAGCAGCTCGCGACAGGGTTCCTACGAGCAGTACTTC
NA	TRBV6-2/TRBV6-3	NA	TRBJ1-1	CASSRGQTGEAFF	TGTGCCAGCAGCCGAGGACAGACCGGTGAAGCTTTCTTT
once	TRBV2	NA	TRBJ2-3	CASSPPSITDTQYF	TGTGCCAGCAGCCCCCCTAGCATCACAGATACGCAGTATTTT
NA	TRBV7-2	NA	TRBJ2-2	CASSHDLGAGELFF	TGTGCCAGCAGCCACGATCTCGGGGCCGGGGAGCTGTTTTTT
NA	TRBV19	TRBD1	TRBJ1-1	CASMLPGQITEAFF	TGTGCCAGCATGCTACCGGGACAGATAACTGAAGCTTTCTTT
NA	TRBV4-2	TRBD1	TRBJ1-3	CASSQVSTGGPGNTIYF	TGTGCCAGCAGCCAAGTTTCGACAGGGGGCCCTGGAAACACCATATATTTT
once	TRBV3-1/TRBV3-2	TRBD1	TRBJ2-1	CASSHMDRVYEQFF	TGTGCCAGCAGCCATATGGACAGGGTGTATGAGCAGTTCTTC